The 32 T cell receptor beta chains below were found in one sample sequenced in a study of regulatory dendritic cells for organ transplantation. The table came from immunoSEQ multiplex PCR; TCRdb's copy has only in-frame clones and leaves some out. The sample lists tens of thousands of clones; roughly 87% were seen once. Their recognized antigens are unknown. Allogeneic regulatory or mature dendritic cells were co-cultured for four to six days with CFSE-labeled sorted T cells at 1:10. Sequences were obtained from naive CD4+ T cells from blood cultured with dendritic cells. As to subset: CD45RA+ naive T cells. The receptors here all came from a human donor in good health.

The chain couples TRBV25-1 to TRBJ2-5; D unclear. The CDR3 runs 13 residues. V lost 4 bases and J lost 2, with 8 bases in between. Germline V gives CDR1 MGHDK, CDR2 SYGVNS. The CDR3 sequence: CASSVRRQETQYF. For the CDR3, the DNA is TGTGCCAGCAGTGTTCGCAGACAAGAGACCCAGTACTTC.

The gene calls are TRBV19 and TRBJ2-3; TRBD2 agrees at 7 bases. The V gene's germline CDR1 is LNHDA and CDR2 SQIVND (reference sequence). There are 14 residues in the CDR3. With V trimmed by 8 bases and J by 2 bases, 7 bases remained unmatched. The CDR3 sequence: CASGASGTTDTQYF. CDR3 sequence (DNA): TGTGCCAGTGGGGCTAGCGGAACCACAGATACGCAGTATTTT.

The gene calls are TRBV9 and TRBJ2-5; 13 bases agree with TRBD2. The CDR3 totals 16 residues. Looked up from germline, CDR1 is SGDLS and CDR2 is YYNGEE. The V gene end was trimmed by 0 bases and the J gene end by 5 bases; junction bases not matched to a gene: 4. The CDR3: CASSVGGLAGLETQYF. The CDR3 DNA is TGTGCCAGCAGCGTAGGGGGACTAGCGGGATTGGAGACCCAGTACTTC.

The rearrangement joins TRBV6-5 to TRBJ1-6; D call uncertain. Germline V gives CDR1 MNHEY, CDR2 SVGAGI. CDR3 length: 14 amino acids. V lost 6 bases to trimming and J lost 7 bases, with 13 bases between them. The CDR3 loop is CASRTVPENSPLHF. CDR3 nucleotide sequence: TGTGCCAGCAGGACGGTTCCAGAGAATTCACCCCTCCACTTT.

The chain links TRBV7-2 to TRBJ1-2; unclear D gene. Germline V gives CDR1 SGHTA, CDR2 FQGNSA. The length of the CDR3 is 16 residues. Trimming removed 1 base from V and 8 bases from J, with 20 bases in between. Here the CDR3 reads CASSLDVAGAMRGYTF. The CDR3 region has the DNA TGTGCCAGCAGCTTAGACGTTGCGGGTGCAATGCGCGGCTACACCTTC.

This chain uses TRBV7-2 with TRBJ2-2; D tentatively reads TRBD1 or TRBD2 (7 bases each). Germline lookup yields CDR1 SGHTA and CDR2 FQGNSA. Deletions cut 6 bases from V and 4 bases from J, with 18 bases between. This CDR3 region has 16 residues. CDR3: CASSRRGGSVTGELFF. The DNA for the CDR3 is TGTGCCAGCAGTCGCAGGGGGGGAAGCGTCACCGGGGAGCTGTTTTTT.

V and J are TRBV9 and TRBJ2-1; D possibly corresponds to TRBD2 (6 bases). V shed 4 bases and J shed 9 bases, with 14 bases lying between them. Germline V lookup: CDR1 SGDLS, CDR2 YYNGEE. This CDR3 is built from 13 residues. The CDR3 region is CASSPRLVLEQFF. CDR3 nucleotide sequence: TGTGCCAGCAGCCCTCGACTAGTTCTTGAGCAGTTCTTC.

The genes are TRBV28 and TRBJ1-5; a possible D gene is TRBD1 (5 bases). V lost 6 bases to trimming and J lost 2 bases, with 14 bases between them. CDR1 is MDHEN and CDR2 is SYDVKM in the germline V gene. CDR3 length: 15 residues. CDR3 in DNA: TGTGCCAGCAGGCAAACAGGTACGGGCAATCAGCCCCAGCATTTT. As protein: CASRQTGTGNQPQHF.

The sample holds one count of this clone. The V and J genes are TRBV7-2 and TRBJ2-1; possible D gene TRBD2, 6 bases. V gave up 4 bases and J gave up 9 bases, with 16 bases separating them. The germline CDR1 and CDR2 sequences are SGHTA and FQGNSA. CDR3 size: 14 residues. CDR3 region: CASSSRLVYGEQFF. CDR3 sequence (DNA): TGTGCCAGCAGCTCGCGACTAGTTTATGGTGAGCAGTTCTTC.

The genes are TRBV28 and TRBJ1-2; D ambiguous. Germline V gene sequence: CDR1 MDHEN, CDR2 SYDVKM. V lost 6 bases to trimming and J lost 5 bases, with 10 bases between them. CDR3 length: 12 residues. CDR3 nucleotides: TGTGCCAGCAGCACTATTGGGTATGGCTACACCTTC. It encodes CASSTIGYGYTF.

J is TRBJ1-2 and V is TRBV7-2; 7 bases map to TRBD1. Trimming at V came to 5 bases and at J to 7 bases, leaving 7 bases not matched to a gene. This CDR3 spans 13 amino acids. The germline gives CDR1 SGHTA, CDR2 FQGNSA. The chain's CDR3 is CASSPGGFGGYTF. DNA of the CDR3: TGTGCCAGCAGCCCAGGGGGTTTTGGTGGCTACACCTTC.

This sequence joins TRBV27 and TRBJ1-1; the D gene is possibly TRBD1 (5 bases). Germline assignment: CDR1 MNHEY and CDR2 SMNVEV (reference sequence). This CDR3 is built from 14 residues. V lost 2 bases to trimming and J lost 9 bases, with 16 bases between them. The CDR3 nucleotides read TGTGCCAGCAGTTTAGTTGGGGCTGGGAATAAAGCTTTCTTT. Its protein is CASSLVGAGNKAFF.

The chain uses TRBV18 and TRBJ1-1; D is possibly TRBD1 (6 bases). The germline V and J ends were trimmed by 1 base and 1 base, with 7 bases remaining between them. CDR1 and CDR2 from the germline V gene are KGHSH and LQKENI. The CDR3 loop spans 14 amino acids. In nucleotides, the CDR3 is TGTGCCAGCTCACCACGGACAGAGAACACTGAAGCTTTCTTT. It encodes CASSPRTENTEAFF.

The chain uses TRBV4-3 and TRBJ2-1; TRBD2 aligns across 14 bases. J lost 9 bases, V lost 2 bases, and 15 bases had no gene match. This CDR3 has 19 amino acids. CDR1 and CDR2 (germline): LGHNA, YSLEER. CDR3 loop: CASSQSRTSGRLLGSEQFF. The CDR3 DNA sequence: TGCGCCAGCAGCCAATCGAGGACTAGCGGGAGGCTCTTAGGGAGTGAGCAGTTCTTC.

The chain combines TRBV19 with TRBJ1-1; D not resolved. V shed 3 bases and J shed 9 bases, with 14 bases lying between them. CDR3 length: 13 amino acids. Germline values: CDR1 LNHDA, CDR2 SQIVND (reference sequence). The CDR3: CASSMAQTWQAFF. The DNA for the CDR3 is TGTGCCAGTAGTATGGCTCAGACCTGGCAAGCTTTCTTT.

This clone was counted a few times. The chain carries TRBV2 and TRBJ1-6; D unresolved. The V end was cut by 2 bases, the J end by 10 bases, with 12 bases between. CDR1 and CDR2 from the germline V gene are SNHLY and FYNNEI. The CDR3 has 14 amino acids. This CDR3 is CASSEYGERSPLHF. The CDR3 nucleotides read TGTGCCAGCAGTGAATATGGGGAGAGGTCACCCCTCCACTTT.

The rearrangement joins TRBV10-3 to TRBJ2-2; D is undetermined. The length of the CDR3 is 14 residues. The V gene's germline CDR1 is ENHRY and CDR2 SYGVKD. The germline V and J ends were trimmed by 3 bases and 7 bases, with 12 bases remaining between them. CDR3 sequence (DNA): TGTGCCATCAGTGATTCTGGGGTCAACGGGGAGCTGTTTTTT. Protein sequence: CAISDSGVNGELFF.

Here the CDR3 DNA reads TGTGCCAGCAGCTTGGGGACTTTCCAAGAGACCCAGTACTTC. Amino acids: CASSLGTFQETQYF. This sequence joins TRBV4-2 and TRBJ2-5; tentative D call: TRBD2 (6 bases). The CDR3 length is 14 residues. Trimming pared 5 bases from V and 1 base from J, leaving 11 bases between. CDR1 LGHNA and CDR2 YNFKEQ come from the germline V gene.

The rearrangement uses TRBV5-4 and TRBJ1-2; possible D gene TRBD1, 5 bases. The CDR3 has 13 residues. Germline CDR1 and CDR2: SGHNT and YYREEE (reference sequence). Trimming stripped 5 bases from V and 4 bases from J, with 12 bases between. The CDR3 coding sequence is TGTGCCAGCAGAATCGGGGGAGGCTATGGCTACACCTTC. It encodes CASRIGGGYGYTF.

The chain employs TRBV15 and TRBJ2-5; D gene unclear. Trimming left V 3 bases short and J 0 bases short, with 5 bases between. This CDR3 contains 13 residues. Germline V lookup: CDR1 LNHNV, CDR2 YYDKDF (reference sequence). CDR3 amino acids: CATSRGYQETQYF. For the CDR3, the DNA is TGTGCCACCAGCAGGGGGTACCAAGAGACCCAGTACTTC. Looking up the rest from reference TRBV15 and TRBJ2-5 gives the full variable domain: DAMVIQNPRYQVTQFGKPVTLSCSQTLNHNVMYWYQQKSSQAPKLLFHYYDKDFNNEADTPDNFQSRRPNTSFCFLDIRSPGLGDTAMYLCATSRGYQETQYFGPGTRLLVL.

This sequence joins TRBV30 and TRBJ1-5, with 8 bases identical to TRBD1. Germline CDR1 reads GTSNPN; CDR2 reads SVGIG (reference sequence). Germline trimming cut 5 bases from V and 8 bases from J; bases unmatched to any gene: 23. CDR3 length equals 18 residues. The CDR3, as DNA: TGTGCCTGGGACTCAGGGACGACGGCCGGGACAGGTAGTGAGCCCCAGCATTTT. It yields the protein CAWDSGTTAGTGSEPQHF.

This chain links TRBV9 with TRBJ2-2, with D maybe TRBD1 (6 bases). The ends were cut back, 4 bases at V and 0 bases at J, with 7 bases in the middle. The CDR3 sequence is 14 residues long. Per the germline V gene, CDR1 is SGDLS and CDR2 is YYNGEE. CDR3 region: CASSRTANTGELFF. CDR3 nucleotides: TGTGCCAGCAGCAGGACAGCGAACACCGGGGAGCTGTTTTTT.

The genes are TRBV11-2 and TRBJ2-1; no definite D call. V lost 3 bases to trimming and J lost 9 bases, with 12 bases between them. CDR1 and CDR2 (germline): SGHAT, FQNNGV. This CDR3 contains 13 residues. The CDR3 region has the DNA TGTGCCAGCAGCTTTTTCCCATATTCTGAGCAGTTCTTC. It encodes CASSFFPYSEQFF.

This sequence joins TRBV30 and TRBJ2-5, with 11 bases that match TRBD1. Trimming cost V 0 bases and J 7 bases; bases outside gene matches: 7. CDR1 is GTSNPN, CDR2 SVGIG, per germline (reference sequence). The CDR3 has 15 amino acids. The CDR3 nucleotides are TGTGCCTGGAGTGTTCTGGGGACAGGGGGAGGGACCCAGTACTTC. Its protein product is CAWSVLGTGGGTQYF.

DNA for the CDR3: TGTGCCAGCAGCTTAGCCATGAGAAACACTGAAGCTTTCTTT. It encodes CASSLAMRNTEAFF. The chain links TRBV7-2 to TRBJ1-1; D is unresolved. The CDR3 contains 14 residues. The V gene's germline CDR1 is SGHTA and CDR2 FQGNSA. With 0 bases removed from V and 2 bases from J, the gap between germline ends came to 7 bases. The variable domain in full, completed from reference TRBV7-2 and TRBJ1-1, reads GAGVSQSPSNKVTEKGKDVELRCDPISGHTALYWYRQSLGQGLEFLIYFQGNSAPDKSGLPSDRFSAERTGGSVSTLTIQRTQQEDSAVYLCASSLAMRNTEAFFGQGTRLTVV.

The chain carries TRBV30 and TRBJ2-3, with TRBD1 as a possible D gene (6 bases). The length of the CDR3 is 15 residues. Germline CDR1 and CDR2: GTSNPN and SVGIG (reference sequence). Deletions cut 4 bases from V and 4 bases from J, with 18 bases between. The DNA of the CDR3 is TGTGCCTGGATGCAGGGGCGCGGAATTGCAGATACGCAGTATTTT. This encodes CAWMQGRGIADTQYF.

Only one count was recorded for this clone. The chain is built from TRBV28 and TRBJ1-4; 11 bases align to TRBD1. The CDR3 contains 15 residues. Unmatched junction bases numbered 5, after V lost 4 bases and J lost 7 bases. In germline, CDR1 is MDHEN, CDR2 SYDVKM. The DNA of the CDR3 is TGTGCCAGCAGTTCCCGGGACAGGGGGGGTGAAAAACTGTTTTTT. Encoded protein: CASSSRDRGGEKLFF.

The chain recombines TRBV11-2 with TRBJ1-2; D not resolved. Per the germline V gene, CDR1 is SGHAT and CDR2 is FQNNGV. The CDR3 has 13 residues. The V gene lost 2 bases and the J gene lost 7 bases, with 11 bases spanning the gap. The CDR3 is CASSLTGVLGYTF. CDR3 coding DNA: TGTGCCAGCAGCTTAACGGGTGTCCTTGGCTACACCTTC.

The rearrangement uses TRBV28 and TRBJ2-1; D is perhaps TRBD1 (6 bases). V shed 1 base and J shed 7 bases, with 11 bases lying between them. CDR1 MDHEN and CDR2 SYDVKM come from the germline V gene. The CDR3 length is 14 residues. CDR3 sequence (DNA): TGTGCCAGCAGTTTATTTCGCAGGGGTAATGAGCAGTTCTTC. Translated: CASSLFRRGNEQFF.

This chain uses TRBV4-2 with TRBJ1-3; D unresolved. Trimming stripped 1 base from V and 1 base from J, with 17 bases between. The CDR3 has 18 amino acids. The germline V gene encodes CDR1 LGHNA and CDR2 YNFKEQ. Here the CDR3 DNA reads TGTGCCAGCAGCCAAGTTTTGTATGGCGGGATATCTGGAAACACCATATATTTT. Protein sequence: CASSQVLYGGISGNTIYF.

The chain uses TRBV6-6 and TRBJ2-2, with a possible D match to TRBD2 (7 bases). V was clipped by 2 bases and J by 2 bases, with 9 bases between them. The CDR3 is 15 residues long. Germline-derived CDR1 and CDR2 are MNHNY and SVGAGI (reference sequence). CDR3 bases: TGTGCCAGCAGTTACCGGGGGGCCAACACCGGGGAGCTGTTTTTT. This gives the protein CASSYRGANTGELFF.

This clone has only one observation. The CDR3 loop is CASSQGQANTGELFF. DNA of the CDR3: TGTGCCAGCAGCCAGGGACAGGCCAACACCGGGGAGCTGTTTTTT. The chain carries TRBV4-2 and TRBJ2-2, with 8 bases identical to TRBD1. V trimming: 3 bases; J trimming: 2 bases; junction bases outside the gene matches: 2. The CDR3 runs to 15 residues. From germline, CDR1 is LGHNA and CDR2 YNFKEQ.